These 29 T cell receptor beta chains share one sample of origin, sequenced in a study of cytomegalovirus exposure and HLA in healthy donors (dated by TCRdb to 2016 to 2017). The library came from the immunoSEQ multiplex PCR assay. For the multiplex PCR, a mixture combining 60 forward primers for TCR Vbeta segments and 13 reverse primers for TCR Jbeta segments was used. This is the immuneACCESS table as TCRdb keeps it, with only in-frame sequences that have V and J called. A part of the clones is gone; compared with another copy, unresolved V genes explain less than half, and the rest is unexplained. The data table for this sample lists 150,000 to 200,000 clones. The top ten hold around 0.79% of the sample. The sample was PBMCs. These receptors originate from a woman aged 18-30 years in good health and CMV-seropositive.

The rearrangement joins TRBV10-2 to TRBJ2-1, with D perhaps matching TRBD2 (5 bases). Germline V gives CDR1 WSHSY, CDR2 SAAADI. The CDR3 loop spans 13 amino acids. V was shortened by 4 bases and J by 5 bases, with 9 bases between the two germline ends. In DNA form, the CDR3 reads TGCGCCAGCAGTGTACTAGAGGACAATGAGCAGTTCTTC. Translated: CASSVLEDNEQFF.

The chain recombines TRBV11-2 with TRBJ2-7; D gene unclear. The CDR3 length is 12 residues. Trimming stripped 3 bases from V and 0 bases from J, with 3 bases between. Germline lookup yields CDR1 SGHAT and CDR2 FQNNGV. CDR3 amino acids: CASSFSSYEQYF. DNA for the CDR3: TGTGCCAGCAGCTTCAGCTCCTACGAGCAGTACTTC.

V gene TRBV5-5 combines with J gene TRBJ1-4, with 7 bases aligning to TRBD1. CDR1 is SGHKS and CDR2 is YYEKEE in the germline V gene (reference sequence). This CDR3 contains 14 residues. J gave up 8 bases and V 4 bases, and 8 bases lay outside the gene matches. The CDR3 spells CASSDGTVQEKLFF. DNA of the CDR3: TGTGCCAGCAGCGACGGGACAGTCCAGGAAAAACTGTTTTTT.

The CDR3 loop reads CASSATSGGDGEQFF. As DNA, the CDR3 is TGTGCCAGCAGTGCGACTAGCGGGGGGGACGGTGAGCAGTTCTTC. This sequence joins TRBV6-4 and TRBJ2-1; 14 positions agree with TRBD2. J was trimmed by 9 bases and V by 4 bases; bases with no gene match: 5. Per germline, CDR1 MRHNA and CDR2 SNTAGT. The CDR3 covers 15 residues.

The chain links TRBV4-1 to TRBJ1-3; D is unclear. Trimming cost V 1 base and J 0 bases, with 7 bases left between them. The CDR3 is made up of 15 amino acids. Per germline, CDR1 MGHRA and CDR2 YSYEKL. CDR3 DNA sequence: TGCGCCAGCAGCCAAGTGTACGGCTCTGGAAACACCATATATTTT. Protein product: CASSQVYGSGNTIYF.

V is TRBV10-3 and J is TRBJ2-7; tentative D call: TRBD1 (5 bases). Between the trimmed V and J ends, which lost 6 bases and 0 bases, there was a span of 12 bases. This CDR3 spans 14 amino acids. Germline values: CDR1 ENHRY, CDR2 SYGVKD. The CDR3: CAIRSGQSSYEQYF. CDR3 bases: TGTGCCATCAGGTCAGGGCAGAGCTCCTACGAGCAGTACTTC.

The V call is TRBV30, the J call TRBJ2-6; the D gene is possibly TRBD1 (5 bases). The CDR3 loop spans 16 amino acids. The ends were cut back, 0 bases at V and 0 bases at J, with 9 bases in the middle. Germline V gives CDR1 GTSNPN, CDR2 SVGIG (reference sequence). Written as DNA, the CDR3 is TGTGCCTGGAGTGTAGGGGTGGACTCTGGGGCCAACGTCCTGACTTTC. Translated, it gives CAWSVGVDSGANVLTF.

The chain uses TRBV5-1 and TRBJ2-1; TRBD1 matches at 9 bases. The CDR3 extends over 17 amino acids. V trimming: 5 bases; J trimming: 4 bases; junction bases outside the gene matches: 13. CDR1 and CDR2 (germline): SGHRS, YFSETQ. For the CDR3, the DNA is TGCGCCAGCAGTCACGGGACAGGGTGGGGTAGTTACAATGAGCAGTTCTTC. Its protein product is CASSHGTGWGSYNEQFF.

The chain is built from TRBV19 and TRBJ2-2, with 9 positions matching TRBD2. Trimming removed 7 bases from V and 3 bases from J; junction bases left unmatched: 6. The CDR3 is made up of 15 amino acids. Germline lookup yields CDR1 LNHDA and CDR2 SQIVND (reference sequence). Written as DNA, the CDR3 is TGTGCCAGTACGAGGGCGGGAGGGTACACCGGGGAGCTGTTTTTT. Protein sequence: CASTRAGGYTGELFF.

The chain employs TRBV11-1 and TRBJ2-5; 10 bases are a match to TRBD2. J was trimmed by 2 bases and V by 5 bases; bases with no gene match: 8. In germline, CDR1 is SGHAT, CDR2 FQDESV (reference sequence). There are 16 residues in the CDR3. The CDR3 bases are TGTGCCAGCAGCCGAGGCACAGCGGGGGGGCAAGAGACCCAGTACTTC. Translation: CASSRGTAGGQETQYF.

CDR3 nucleotides: TGTGCCAGCAGCTTGTGGAAGAGCGGGGAGCAGTACTTC. It codes for CASSLWKSGEQYF. The rearrangement joins TRBV5-6 to TRBJ2-7; D possibly corresponds to TRBD2 (6 bases). The CDR3 totals 13 residues. Trimming took off 1 base at V and 7 bases at J, with 12 bases between the two ends. Germline lookup yields CDR1 SGHDT and CDR2 YYEEEE. Supplemented by reference TRBV5-6 and TRBJ2-7, the full variable domain reads DAGVTQSPTHLIKTRGQQVTLRCSPKSGHDTVSWYQQALGQGPQFIFQYYEEEERQRGNFPDRFSGHQFPNYSSELNVNALLLGDSALYLCASSLWKSGEQYFGPGTRLTVT.

The CDR3, as DNA: TGTGCCAGCAGCCCCGCGGGGGCCCCTTACGAGCAGTACTTC. This encodes CASSPAGAPYEQYF. The V and J genes are TRBV5-4 and TRBJ2-7; tentative D call: TRBD2 (7 bases). Germline V gene data show CDR1 as SGHNT and CDR2 as YYREEE (reference sequence). Trimming took off 4 bases at V and 4 bases at J, with 15 bases between the two ends. This CDR3 region has 14 residues.

The V and J genes are TRBV6-5 and TRBJ2-5, with D maybe TRBD1 (5 bases). The CDR3 is 15 residues long. Trimming pared 2 bases from V and 3 bases from J, leaving 13 bases between. The germline CDR1 and CDR2 sequences are MNHEY and SVGAGI. The CDR3 region is CASSYGAGIEETQYF. In DNA form, the CDR3 reads TGTGCCAGCAGTTACGGGGCAGGGATTGAAGAGACCCAGTACTTC.

The V call is TRBV15, the J call TRBJ1-4; a possible D gene is TRBD1 (5 bases). The V gene lost 1 base and the J gene lost 3 bases, with 9 bases spanning the gap. CDR3 size: 15 residues. Germline loops: CDR1 LNHNV, CDR2 YYDKDF (reference sequence). For the CDR3, the DNA is TGTGCCACCAGCAGAGGGGGAGGGGCTAATGAAAAACTGTTTTTT. Its protein is CATSRGGGANEKLFF.

This sequence joins TRBV2 and TRBJ1-5; D is perhaps TRBD1 (5 bases). The germline V gene has CDR1 SNHLY and CDR2 FYNNEI. This CDR3 has 15 residues. Between the trimmed V and J ends, which lost 2 bases and 2 bases, there was a span of 10 bases. The CDR3 DNA is TGTGCCAGCAGTGAATGGGCGGGGGGCAATCAGCCCCAGCATTTT. Encoded protein: CASSEWAGGNQPQHF. Drawing the rest from reference TRBV2 and TRBJ1-5, the complete variable domain is EPEVTQTPSHQVTQMGQEVILRCVPISNHLYFYWYRQILGQKVEFLVSFYNNEISEKSEIFDDQFSVERPDGSNFTLKIRSTKLEDSAMYFCASSEWAGGNQPQHFGDGTRLSIL.

The chain combines TRBV4-1 with TRBJ2-7; TRBD2 aligns across 10 bases. CDR3 length: 17 residues. V lost 5 bases, J lost 6 bases, and 16 bases stayed unmatched. Germline V gene data show CDR1 as MGHRA and CDR2 as YSYEKL. The CDR3 here is CASSSSRPGTSVPEQYF. The CDR3 DNA reads TGCGCCAGCAGCTCCTCTAGACCCGGGACTAGCGTACCCGAGCAGTACTTC.

V and J are TRBV7-6 and TRBJ2-1, with TRBD2 matching over 7 bases. The germline V gene encodes CDR1 SGHVS and CDR2 FNYEAQ. The V and J ends lost 5 bases and 9 bases, in that order; junction bases with no gene match: 7. The CDR3 is 13 amino acids. The CDR3 sequence is CASSPGEGVEQFF. CDR3 sequence (DNA): TGTGCCAGCAGCCCGGGGGAGGGAGTTGAGCAGTTCTTC.

This rearrangement joins TRBV4-3 to TRBJ1-2; D is unclear. This CDR3 contains 15 residues. The V gene lost 1 base and the J gene lost 4 bases, with 13 bases spanning the gap. Germline V gene lookup returns CDR1 LGHNA and CDR2 YSLEER. CDR3 in DNA: TGCGCCAGCAGCCAAGGAAGGGCTGGGAGCTATGGCTACACCTTC. Translation gives CASSQGRAGSYGYTF.

The rearrangement joins TRBV11-3 to TRBJ2-3, with TRBD2 identical over 8 bases. This CDR3 is 14 amino acids long. The germline CDR1 and CDR2 sequences are SGHNT and YENEEA. After removal of 6 bases from V and 2 bases from J, the junction contained 4 bases not matched to a gene. DNA for the CDR3: TGTGCCAGCAGGAAAGCGGGGGACACAGATACGCAGTATTTT. It is translated as CASRKAGDTDTQYF.

V is TRBV18 and J is TRBJ1-1; 10 bases map to TRBD1. V gave up 0 bases and J gave up 7 bases; unmatched junction bases: 14. Germline CDR1 and CDR2: KGHSH and LQKENI. The CDR3 totals 18 residues. CDR3 in amino acids: CASSPPTHGQGVAIEAFF. The CDR3 region has the DNA TGTGCCAGCTCACCACCAACCCACGGACAGGGGGTTGCGATTGAAGCTTTCTTT.

This chain joins TRBV11-2 and TRBJ1-2; TRBD1 aligns across 7 bases. Germline V gene lookup returns CDR1 SGHAT and CDR2 FQNNGV. This CDR3 is 13 amino acids long. The ends lost 4 bases at V and 4 bases at J; junction bases unmatched: 3. Here the CDR3 reads CASSSTGPYGYTF. The CDR3 bases are TGTGCCAGCAGCTCGACAGGGCCCTATGGCTACACCTTC.

The V call is TRBV9, the J call TRBJ2-2, with TRBD2 matching 10 bases. This CDR3 is built from 16 residues. With 3 bases clipped from V and 1 base from J, the junction kept 3 bases outside the gene matches. From germline, CDR1 is SGDLS and CDR2 YYNGEE. CDR3 in amino acids: CASSASSGRNTGELFF. The CDR3 DNA sequence: TGTGCCAGCAGCGCGTCTAGCGGGAGGAACACCGGGGAGCTGTTTTTT.

The J gene is TRBJ2-1, the V gene TRBV29-1; TRBD2 matches at 10 bases. Germline CDR1 SQVTM, CDR2 ANQGSEA. The CDR3 extends over 13 amino acids. J lost 4 bases, V lost 7 bases, and 4 bases had no gene match. The CDR3 loop is CSGGLAEYNEQFF. CDR3 DNA: TGCAGCGGAGGACTAGCGGAATACAATGAGCAGTTCTTC.

The V call is TRBV9, the J call TRBJ2-5; 15 positions agree with TRBD2. This CDR3 has 15 residues. Germline CDR1 is SGDLS and CDR2 is YYNGEE. J gave up 5 bases and V 2 bases, and 1 base lay outside the gene matches. This chain's CDR3 is CASSVGLAGGETQYF. The CDR3, as DNA: TGTGCCAGCAGCGTGGGACTAGCGGGGGGCGAGACCCAGTACTTC.

The CDR3 DNA reads as TGCGCCAGCAGCTCACCGTTAGCGGGGGCTGCCAGGAACACCGGGGAGCTGTTTTTT. This translates into CASSSPLAGAARNTGELFF. This chain links TRBV4-3 with TRBJ2-2; TRBD2 matches at 9 bases. The CDR3 has 19 residues. The ends lost 5 bases at V and 1 base at J; junction bases unmatched: 14. Per the germline V gene, CDR1 is LGHNA and CDR2 is YSLEER.

The gene calls are TRBV27 and TRBJ2-1; 8 bases are a match to TRBD2. Unmatched junction bases numbered 4, after V lost 2 bases and J lost 10 bases. This CDR3 is 13 amino acids long. Per the germline V gene, CDR1 is MNHEY and CDR2 is SMNVEV (reference sequence). The CDR3 is CASSLPPGGEQFF. CDR3 DNA sequence: TGTGCCAGCAGTTTACCCCCGGGGGGGGAGCAGTTCTTC.

This rearrangement joins TRBV10-3 to TRBJ2-2; weak D call: TRBD1 (5 bases). There are 13 residues in the CDR3. Germline V gene sequence: CDR1 ENHRY, CDR2 SYGVKD. Trimming cost V 10 bases and J 0 bases, with 9 bases left between them. CDR3 nucleotides: TGTGCCAGCGAGACAGCGAACACCGGGGAGCTGTTTTTT. Protein: CASETANTGELFF.

This rearrangement joins TRBV19 to TRBJ1-1; 7 nucleotides align to TRBD1. The CDR3 extends over 13 amino acids. Looked up from germline, CDR1 is LNHDA and CDR2 is SQIVND (reference sequence). Trimming cost V 10 bases and J 1 base; bases outside gene matches: 6. The DNA for the CDR3 is TGTGCCACAAGGGGGCGGAGGAACACTGAAGCTTTCTTT. Protein sequence: CATRGRRNTEAFF.

As concerns this clone: Germline is not matched at one junction end, which may reflect a read error. V is TRBV19 and J is TRBJ2-1; perhaps TRBD1 as D (6 bases). The CDR3 runs 12 residues. CDR1 and CDR2 from the germline V gene are LNHDA and SQIVND (reference sequence). In nucleotides, the CDR3 is TGTGCCAGTAGTGCTTCCTTCGACAACAGGGTCTTC. This gives the protein CASSASFDNRVF.